The T cell receptor (beta chain) described here comes from a study of blood T cell repertoires in COVID-19. This clone was recorded only once. With 5 bases clipped from V and 6 bases from J, the junction kept 6 bases outside the gene matches. The length of the CDR3 is 14 residues. Germline V gene lookup returns CDR1 SGHVS and CDR2 FQNEAQ. Repertoires were generated with immunoSEQ multiplex PCR, while TCRdb's copy carries only in-frame clones and drops some. The table shows a few hundred thousand clones, with 85% to 90% occurring only once. Sequenced: PBMCs or T cells enriched from blood (not recorded which). This chain connects TRBV7-8 to TRBJ1-1; the match to TRBD1 covers 10 bases. This receptor was taken from a woman between 18 and 29 years old who had recovered from COVID-19. CDR3 amino acids: CASSLWDRGAEAFF. The CDR3 DNA is TGTGCCAGCAGCCTATGGGACAGGGGAGCTGAAGCTTTCTTT. Together with reference TRBV7-8 and TRBJ1-1, the CDR3 gives the full variable domain: GAGVSQSPRYKVAKRGQDVALRCDPISGHVSLFWYQQALGQGPEFLTYFQNEAQLDKSGLPSDRFFAERPEGSVSTLKIQRTQQEDSAVYLCASSLWDRGAEAFFGQGTRLTVV.